Detailed here is one T cell receptor beta chain. The sample originates from a study of shared clonotypes between healthy human individuals. Every one of the donors was a Caucasian adult that lived in Nashville, Tennessee. Investigators spread the genomic DNA of each subset evenly over several immunoSEQ plates. When replicate PCRs were run on sorted subsets, they used approximately 210 ng DNA, some 29,000 T cell genomes. Sequencing used immunoSEQ multiplex PCR; TCRdb keeps in-frame clones, though not all of them. Of about 2.4 million clones in the sample, approximately 93% are singletons; the top ten hold 0.36%. With 4 bases clipped from V and 0 bases from J, the junction kept 10 bases outside the gene matches. This CDR3 comprises 18 residues. Germline V gene data show CDR1 as SGHNT and CDR2 as YYREEE (reference sequence).

This TCR was recovered from a young man in good health. Some clones in this sample may be carry-over from other donors' samples. The chain joins TRBV5-4 to TRBJ2-6; TRBD1 matches 7 bases. The sequencing input was naive CD4+ T cells from PBMCs. Subset reported: CD45RA+ positively selected. CDR3 protein: CASSPRQGQSSGANVLTF. CDR3 in DNA: TGTGCCAGCAGCCCTCGACAGGGACAAAGCTCTGGGGCCAACGTCCTGACTTTC.